The 4 T cell receptor beta chains listed next were all sequenced from one sample in a study of CD8 T cells in Susac syndrome. It was with random hexamers that 0.5 to 1 ug RNA was reverse transcribed. TCRdb reanalysed the immunoSEQ multiplex PCR reads using MiXCR and keeps one entry per CDR3 protein. The sample lists about 150,000 distinct CDR3 sequences; around 95% were seen once. The sample was CD4+ T cells from PBMCs. Receptors were obtained from a human donor with Susac syndrome.

The chain combines TRBV12-3 or TRBV12-4 with TRBJ2-1; 9 positions agree with TRBD2. Trimming at V came to 6 bases and at J to 6 bases, leaving 9 bases not matched to a gene. The CDR3 consists of 15 residues. The CDR3 DNA is TGTGCCAGCAGCCTCGGCGGGACTAGCTCCAATGAGCAGTTCTTC. Its translation: CASSLGGTSSNEQFF.

The chain carries TRBV5-4 and TRBJ1-2; 8 bases align to TRBD1. V gave up 5 bases and J gave up 8 bases; unmatched junction bases: 5. Germline V lookup: CDR1 SGHNT, CDR2 YYREEE (reference sequence). This CDR3 region has 12 residues. The CDR3 DNA reads as TGTGCCAGCAGTGACAGGGGAGGAGGCTACACCTTC. Translating gives CASSDRGGGYTF.

The gene calls are TRBV23-1 and TRBJ1-3; no clear D gene. TRBV23-1 is known as an ORF, though its function is uncertain. Trimming shortened V by 3 bases and J by 1 base, and 10 bases separated the two germline ends. CDR3 length: 15 amino acids. The CDR3 DNA reads as TGCGCCAGCAGTCAGAAGGGAAAGTCTGGAAACACCATATATTTT. This translates into CASSQKGKSGNTIYF.

This sequence joins TRBV7-2 and TRBJ2-5, with D unclear. This CDR3 has 13 amino acids. Per the germline V gene, CDR1 is SGHTA and CDR2 is FQGNSA. The V end was cut by 2 bases, the J end by 2 bases, with 6 bases between. The CDR3 here is CASSLILQETQYF. CDR3 sequence (DNA): TGTGCCAGCAGCTTAATCTTACAAGAGACCCAGTACTTC.